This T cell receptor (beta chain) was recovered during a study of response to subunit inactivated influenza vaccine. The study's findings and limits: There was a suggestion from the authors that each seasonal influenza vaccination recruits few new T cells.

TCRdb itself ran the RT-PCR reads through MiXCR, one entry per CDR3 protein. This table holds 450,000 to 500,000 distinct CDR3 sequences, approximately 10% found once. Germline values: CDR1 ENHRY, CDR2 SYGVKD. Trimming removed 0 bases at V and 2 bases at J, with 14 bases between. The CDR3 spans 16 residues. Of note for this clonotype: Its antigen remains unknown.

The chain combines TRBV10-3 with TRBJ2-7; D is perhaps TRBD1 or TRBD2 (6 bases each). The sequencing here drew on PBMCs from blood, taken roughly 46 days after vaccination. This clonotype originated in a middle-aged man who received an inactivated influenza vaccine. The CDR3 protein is CAISESIRGGTYEQYF. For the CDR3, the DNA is TGTGCCATCAGTGAGTCGATCAGGGGAGGTACCTACGAGCAGTACTTC.